These 14 T cell receptor beta chains originate from one sample sequenced in a study of blood T cell repertoires in COVID-19. Method: immunoSEQ multiplex PCR; TCRdb's copy keeps in-frame clones and lacks some. Among 400,000 to 500,000 clones listed, approximately 88% were seen once. The sample consisted of PBMCs or T cells enriched from blood (not recorded which). The receptors derive from a woman in her 40s who had recovered from COVID-19.

The rearrangement joins TRBV5-8 to TRBJ1-2; no reliable D call. The germline gives CDR1 SGHTS, CDR2 YDEGEE. The CDR3 has 14 amino acids. Trimming left V 4 bases short and J 2 bases short, with 12 bases between. The chain's CDR3 is CASSAGWNNYGYTF. The CDR3, as DNA: TGTGCCAGCAGCGCGGGGTGGAACAACTATGGCTACACCTTC.

The V and J genes are TRBV29-1 and TRBJ2-1; 10 nucleotides align to TRBD2. Germline assignment: CDR1 SQVTM and CDR2 ANQGSEA. The CDR3 totals 16 residues. V gave up 6 bases and J gave up 0 bases; unmatched junction bases: 8. The CDR3, as DNA: TGCAGCGTGGCGAGACTAGCGGGTAGCTCCTACAATGAGCAGTTCTTC. Residues: CSVARLAGSSYNEQFF.

The chain recombines TRBV9 with TRBJ1-1, with TRBD1 identical over 8 bases. J gave up 10 bases and V 2 bases, and 16 bases lay outside the gene matches. This CDR3 region has 16 residues. In germline, CDR1 is SGDLS, CDR2 YYNGEE. The CDR3 bases are TGTGCCAGCAGCGTGCTCAGGGGGCAGAGGCCAGGCGCAGCTTTCTTT. Its translation is CASSVLRGQRPGAAFF.

This chain joins TRBV3-1 (or the pseudogene TRBV3-2) and TRBJ1-4; 7 positions match TRBD1. The CDR3 runs to 20 residues. The J segment lost 0 bases and the V segment lost 1 base, leaving 14 bases of the junction unmatched. CDR1 and CDR2 from the germline V gene are LGHDT and YNNKEL (reference sequence). The CDR3 DNA reads as TGTGCCAGCAGCCAAGTCTTGACAGGGAGGCCCCCCGCAACTAATGAAAAACTGTTTTTT. Residues: CASSQVLTGRPPATNEKLFF.

The CDR3 sequence is CASMWVEDTEAFF. The CDR3 nucleotides are TGTGCCAGCATGTGGGTCGAGGACACTGAAGCTTTCTTT. The chain combines TRBV5-8 with TRBJ1-1, with D uncertain. Germline lookup yields CDR1 SGHTS and CDR2 YDEGEE. The V and J ends lost 6 bases and 3 bases respectively, with 12 bases between them. CDR3 length: 13 amino acids.

This clone appeared a few times. The DNA for the CDR3 is TGTGCCAGCAGCCAGAGTGTGCACGGACTAGCGGGAATCGATGAGCAGTTCTTC. It specifies CASSQSVHGLAGIDEQFF. This sequence joins TRBV3-1 (or the pseudogene TRBV3-2) and TRBJ2-1, with TRBD2 matching 12 bases. V lost 3 bases to trimming and J lost 8 bases; unmatched junction nucleotides: 14. CDR1 and CDR2 from the germline V gene are LGHDT and YNNKEL (reference sequence). The CDR3 spans 18 residues.

V usage is TRBV3-1 (or the pseudogene TRBV3-2) and J usage is TRBJ1-6; TRBD1 might be the D (5 bases). The CDR3 contains 15 residues. CDR1 LGHDT and CDR2 YNNKEL come from the germline V gene (reference sequence). V gave up 4 bases and J gave up 7 bases, with 14 bases separating them. CDR3 in amino acids: CASSPRAGGNSPLHF. CDR3 nucleotide sequence: TGTGCCAGCAGCCCCCGGGCGGGGGGGAATTCACCCCTCCACTTT.

The rearrangement uses TRBV7-9 and TRBJ1-1; D may be TRBD1 (5 bases). With 5 bases removed from V and 1 base from J, the gap between germline ends came to 14 bases. Germline loops: CDR1 SEHNR, CDR2 FQNEAQ (reference sequence). This CDR3 has 15 residues. CDR3 sequence: CASSPPSGGNTEAFF. The CDR3, as DNA: TGTGCCAGCAGCCCCCCCTCGGGGGGGAACACTGAAGCTTTCTTT.

The chain has TRBV4-3 and TRBJ1-2; D is possibly TRBD1 (5 bases). V lost 0 bases and J lost 8, with 13 bases in between. CDR3 size: 14 residues. Per germline, CDR1 LGHNA and CDR2 YSLEER. The CDR3 region is CASSQEWKRGGYTF. The CDR3 nucleotides read TGCGCCAGCAGCCAAGAGTGGAAAAGGGGAGGCTACACCTTC.

The rearrangement joins TRBV6-6 to TRBJ1-4, with 7 bases lining up with TRBD1. Germline CDR1 MNHNY, CDR2 SVGAGI (reference sequence). This CDR3 spans 15 amino acids. V lost 7 bases and J lost 8; bases outside the gene matches: 13. CDR3 in DNA: TGTGCCAGCACCCTGCGACAGGGTTTTGGGGAAAAACTGTTTTTT. Amino acids: CASTLRQGFGEKLFF.

V usage is TRBV4-2 and J usage is TRBJ2-3; TRBD2 matches at 10 bases. V trimming: 0 bases; J trimming: 5 bases; junction bases outside the gene matches: 5. This CDR3 comprises 16 residues. The germline V gene has CDR1 LGHNA and CDR2 YNFKEQ. Written as DNA, the CDR3 is TGTGCCAGCAGCCAAGATCTACTAGCGGGGAGAGATACGCAGTATTTT. It encodes CASSQDLLAGRDTQYF.

This clone was observed a single time. This chain joins TRBV6-5 and TRBJ2-3; TRBD2 aligns across 7 bases. The CDR3 length is 14 residues. The ends lost 4 bases at V and 5 bases at J; junction bases unmatched: 6. The germline CDR1 and CDR2 sequences are MNHEY and SVGAGI. The CDR3 is CASSSQLAGDTQYF. CDR3 DNA: TGTGCCAGCAGTTCGCAATTAGCGGGAGATACGCAGTATTTT.

The CDR3 protein is CSVESAGAANTEAFF. In nucleotides, the CDR3 is TGCAGCGTTGAAAGTGCAGGGGCGGCGAACACTGAAGCTTTCTTT. This chain joins TRBV29-1 and TRBJ1-1, with D perhaps TRBD1 (6 bases). The germline CDR1 and CDR2 sequences are SQVTM and ANQGSEA. Trimming took 2 bases from V and 1 from J, leaving 14 bases between them. There are 15 residues in the CDR3.

This clone came up a few times. The V gene is TRBV11-2, the J gene TRBJ1-3, with 7 bases lining up with TRBD1. The CDR3 totals 15 residues. Germline CDR1 and CDR2: SGHAT and FQNNGV. Trimming took 3 bases from V and 0 from J; bases not matched to a gene: 2. CDR3 sequence (DNA): TGTGCCAGCAGCTTGGGACAGATCTCTGGAAACACCATATATTTT. Translating gives CASSLGQISGNTIYF.